The rows below give T cell receptor beta chains drawn from one sample of a study of cytomegalovirus exposure and HLA in healthy donors. The repertoire was sequenced with immunoSEQ multiplex PCR; TCRdb's copy has only in-frame clones and lacks some. The sample consists of 150,000 to 200,000 clones, around 88% of them appearing once. Sequenced material: PBMCs. The receptor set was obtained from a man between 35 and 55 years old in good health and CMV-seropositive. Each CDR3 is given with its conserved first and last residue. The order of the fields is D gene, J gene, clone size, CDR3 length, V gene, CDR3 protein, CDR3 DNA. The D gene is left open where the match is weak. The listing skips clone size in some rows; elsewhere it reads once, few, many or a size class.

>TRBD2|TRBJ2-5|NA|16|TRBV4-1
CASSQALAGALETQYF
TGCGCCAGCAGCCAAGCCCTAGCGGGTGCTTTAGAGACCCAGTACTTC
>TRBD1|TRBJ2-1|NA|12|TRBV2
CASRQGAEEQFF
TGTGCCAGCAGACAGGGGGCTGAAGAGCAGTTCTTC
>NA|TRBJ1-5|NA|13|TRBV7-9
CASSLEATVPQHF
TGTGCCAGCAGCTTAGAGGCTACAGTGCCCCAGCATTTT
>TRBD2|TRBJ2-1|NA|16|TRBV7-9
CASSPSAGGPSDEQFF
TGTGCCAGCAGCCCCTCAGCGGGAGGGCCATCGGATGAGCAGTTCTTC
>TRBD2|TRBJ2-7|NA|13|TRBV19
CATKQRGKYEQYF
TGTGCCACCAAACAGCGGGGGAAATACGAGCAGTACTTC
>TRBD1|TRBJ1-2|NA|16|TRBV7-2
CASSNTRDSLNYGYTF
TGTGCCAGCAGCAATACAAGGGACAGCCTTAACTATGGCTACACCTTC
>NA|TRBJ2-1|NA|16|TRBV7-9
CSSSHWTAPLNDGQFF
TGTTCCAGCAGCCACTGGACAGCCCCTTTGAATGATGGGCAGTTCTTC
>TRBD1|TRBJ2-1|few|15|TRBV19
CASSREGARNNEQFF
TGTGCCAGTAGCCGAGAGGGGGCCCGGAACAATGAGCAGTTCTTC
>TRBD2|TRBJ2-1|NA|15|TRBV7-9
CASSLTSGGNNEQFF
TGTGCCAGCAGCTTAACTAGCGGGGGAAACAATGAGCAGTTCTTC
>NA|TRBJ1-2|few|13|TRBV4-1
CASSQDPFYGYTF
TGCGCCAGCAGCCAAGATCCCTTTTATGGCTACACCTTC
>NA|TRBJ1-1|NA|13|TRBV29-1
CSGKRDSGTEAFF
TGCAGCGGCAAGAGGGATAGTGGAACTGAAGCTTTCTTT
>NA|TRBJ2-3|NA|15|TRBV2
CASSEWGRITDTQYF
TGTGCCAGCAGTGAGTGGGGGAGGATAACAGATACGCAGTATTTT
>NA|TRBJ2-3|NA|11|TRBV29-1
CSVDFADTQYF
TGCAGCGTTGATTTCGCAGATACGCAGTATTTT
>NA|TRBJ1-4|NA|17|TRBV5-6
CASSPPGGLSTNEKLFF
TGTGCCAGCAGCCCGCCGGGAGGCCTCTCAACTAATGAAAAACTGTTTTTT
>TRBD1|TRBJ1-1|NA|13|TRBV11-1
CASSRGQSYEAFF
TGTGCCAGCAGCCGGGGACAGAGCTACGAAGCTTTCTTT
>NA|TRBJ2-3|once|13|TRBV13
CASSSFREDTQYF
TGTGCCAGCAGCTCCTTCCGAGAAGATACGCAGTATTTT
>NA|TRBJ1-4|NA|15|TRBV27
CASRARKGASEKLFF
TGTGCCAGCAGAGCCCGTAAAGGGGCTAGTGAAAAACTGTTTTTT
>NA|TRBJ1-1|NA|15|TRBV6-5
CASRSSDGVSAEAFF
TGTGCCAGCAGATCGAGTGACGGGGTGTCAGCTGAAGCTTTCTTT
>NA|TRBJ1-2|NA|16|TRBV21-1
CASSKPRWDRGHGYTF
TGTGCCAGCAGCAAACCCCGATGGGATAGGGGGCATGGCTACACCTTC
>NA|TRBJ2-7|few|14|TRBV5-1
CASSLYPGSDEQYF
TGCGCCAGCAGCTTGTACCCGGGGTCGGACGAGCAGTACTTC
>NA|TRBJ1-4|NA|16|TRBV30
CAWSLGRVWTNEKLFF
TGTGCCTGGAGTTTGGGCAGGGTGTGGACTAATGAAAAACTGTTTTTT
>NA|TRBJ1-4|NA|15|TRBV19
CASSIPLGAAEKLFF
TGTGCCAGTAGTATCCCCCTGGGGGCGGCTGAAAAACTGTTTTTT
>NA|TRBJ2-7|NA|14|TRBV4-2
CASSQEISSYEQYF
TGTGCCAGCAGCCAAGAGATCAGCTCCTACGAGCAGTACTTC
>TRBD1|TRBJ2-1|NA|15|TRBV29-1
CSAGTVLLRDNEQFF
TGCAGCGCAGGGACAGTTTTGTTGAGGGACAATGAGCAGTTCTTC
>TRBD2|TRBJ2-2|NA|14|TRBV5-1
CASGTSGNGGELFF
TGCGCCAGCGGGACTAGCGGGAATGGCGGGGAGCTGTTTTTT
>TRBD1|TRBJ1-5|NA|17|TRBV30
CAWDRDRASGSNQPQHF
TGTGCCTGGGACCGGGACAGGGCCTCGGGGAGCAATCAGCCCCAGCATTTT
>TRBD1|TRBJ1-2|NA|14|TRBV30
CAWSLDRGNYGYTF
TGTGCCTGGAGTTTGGACAGGGGGAACTATGGCTACACCTTC
>NA|TRBJ2-5|once|13|TRBV6-6
CASSYRGRETQYF
TGTGCCAGCAGTTACAGGGGTAGGGAGACCCAGTACTTC
>NA|TRBJ1-1|NA|14|TRBV7-2
CASSPGLQNTEAFF
TGTGCCAGCAGCCCGGGACTGCAGAACACTGAAGCTTTCTTT
>NA|TRBJ1-1|NA|16|TRBV30
CAWSVRQGYMNTEAFF
TGTGCCTGGAGTGTACGTCAGGGGTATATGAACACTGAAGCTTTCTTT
>NA|TRBJ1-1|NA|14|TRBV19
CASSTLRDTRRAFF
TGTGCCAGTAGTACACTCCGGGACACCAGGAGGGCTTTCTTT
>TRBD1|TRBJ1-2|once|14|TRBV6-5
CASSQTGGFYGYTF
TGTGCCAGCAGTCAGACAGGGGGGTTTTATGGCTACACCTTC
>NA|TRBJ2-2|NA|14|TRBV11-3
CASSPPRKPRELFF
TGTGCCAGCAGTCCGCCGAGAAAACCGCGGGAGCTGTTTTTT
>NA|TRBJ2-2|NA|16|TRBV13
CASSLSGLPLEGELFF
TGTGCCAGCAGCTTATCGGGTCTCCCGCTAGAAGGGGAGCTGTTTTTT
>TRBD1|TRBJ1-1|NA|11|TRBV6-1
CASSYRGEAFF
TGTGCCAGCAGTTACAGGGGTGAAGCTTTCTTT
>TRBD2|TRBJ2-4|NA|16|TRBV9
CASSVGSAGGINSQYF
TGTGCCAGCAGCGTTGGATCTGCGGGAGGGATAAACAGTCAGTACTTC
>TRBD2|TRBJ2-1|NA|15|TRBV19
CASSKIAGGHNEQFF
TGTGCCAGTAGTAAAATAGCGGGAGGGCACAATGAGCAGTTCTTC
>NA|TRBJ1-2|NA|16|TRBV7-9
CASSTSQQGVNYGYTF
TGTGCCAGCAGCACCTCACAACAGGGCGTAAACTATGGCTACACCTTC
>NA|TRBJ2-1|NA|13|TRBV5-1
CASSFASDNEQFF
TGCGCCAGCAGCTTCGCTAGCGACAATGAGCAGTTCTTC
>NA|TRBJ1-3|NA|14|TRBV27
CASSFIGGASPIYF
TGTGCCAGCAGTTTTATTGGGGGCGCAAGCCCCATATATTTT
>TRBD1|TRBJ2-7|NA|15|TRBV5-1
CASSYGQGGFYEQYF
TGCGCCAGCAGCTACGGACAGGGGGGGTTCTACGAGCAGTACTTC
>NA|TRBJ1-2|NA|13|TRBV6-1
CASSRRGVGGYTF
TGTGCCAGCAGTCGACGGGGAGTGGGTGGCTACACCTTC
>NA|TRBJ1-3|NA|15|TRBV27
CASSLVRGGGNTIYF
TGTGCCAGCAGCCTGGTGAGGGGGGGAGGAAACACCATATATTTT
>TRBD1|TRBJ1-2|NA|16|TRBV25-1
CASSEYRDRGGYGYTF
TGTGCCAGCAGTGAATATCGGGACAGGGGTGGCTATGGCTACACCTTC
>TRBD1|TRBJ2-3|once|14|TRBV29-1
CSVVNRGSTDTQYF
TGCAGCGTTGTAAACAGGGGAAGCACAGATACGCAGTATTTT